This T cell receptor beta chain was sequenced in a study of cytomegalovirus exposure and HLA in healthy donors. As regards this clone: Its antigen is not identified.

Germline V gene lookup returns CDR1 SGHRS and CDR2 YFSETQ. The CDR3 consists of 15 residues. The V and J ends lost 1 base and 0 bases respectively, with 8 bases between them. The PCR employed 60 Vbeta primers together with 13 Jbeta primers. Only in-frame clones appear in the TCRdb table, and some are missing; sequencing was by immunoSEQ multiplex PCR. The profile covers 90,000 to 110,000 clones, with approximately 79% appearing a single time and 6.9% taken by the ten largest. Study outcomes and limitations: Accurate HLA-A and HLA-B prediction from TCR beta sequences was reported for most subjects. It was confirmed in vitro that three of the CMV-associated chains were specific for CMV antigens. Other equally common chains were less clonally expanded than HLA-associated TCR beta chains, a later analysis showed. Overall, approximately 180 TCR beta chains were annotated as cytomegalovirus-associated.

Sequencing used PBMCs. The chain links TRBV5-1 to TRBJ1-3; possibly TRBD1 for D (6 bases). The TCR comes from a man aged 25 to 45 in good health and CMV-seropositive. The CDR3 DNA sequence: TGCGCCAGCAGCTTGACAGGGAGCTCTGGAAACACCATATATTTT. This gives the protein CASSLTGSSGNTIYF.